The sequence of this T cell receptor beta chain was determined in a study of blood T cell repertoires in COVID-19. Study summary: Specimens from acute and convalescent COVID-19 originated in the United States, Italy and Spain. In each case, the material was cDNA or gDNA derived from T cells, B-cell-depleted T cells, or PBMCs.

In the original analysis: Estimated nucleated cell counts came from reference gene primer amplification. The protocol was immunoSEQ multiplex PCR, while the TCRdb copy is restricted to in-frame clones and leaves out a portion. V and J calls and clone size come straight from that table; D and trimming were deduced from the DNA. In the table there are around 190,000 clones, 83% of which are singletons. This CDR3 is 14 amino acids long. The V gene lost 2 bases and the J gene lost 1 base, with 9 bases spanning the gap. Germline lookup yields CDR1 SGHTA and CDR2 FQGNSA. This chain joins TRBV7-2 and TRBJ2-7; no clear D. The TCR sequence derives from a human donor in a cohort sampled during active COVID-19. Sequenced: peripheral blood. CDR3 nucleotides: TGTGCCAGCAGCTTAAAGAGCAATTCCTACGAGCAGTACTTC. Amino acids: CASSLKSNSYEQYF.